This TCR beta chain is from a study of T cells after posttransplantation cyclophosphamide. The study's findings and limits: Tissue-infiltrating T cells from skin or gut overlapped little with blood T cells. TRB clonality was highly associated with recipient CMV seropositivity and reactivation.

Sequencing was performed with immunoSEQ multiplex PCR; in TCRdb, only in-frame clones are kept and a portion is missing. Singletons are absent from the sample, which has around 39,000 clones. On the day of bone marrow donation, the related graft donor provided peripheral blood. This clone was counted a few times. The antigen is undetermined. Germline CDR1 and CDR2: MNHNS and SASEGT. The CDR3 length is 16 residues. The V segment lost 1 base and the J segment 6 bases; nucleotides outside the gene matches: 9. Material for sequencing was PBMCs. The chain employs TRBV6-1 and TRBJ2-7, with 10 bases fitting TRBD1. The source is a girl under 18 in good health, CMV-negative, and a related stem cell transplant donor. The CDR3 reads CASSEEPGQGTAEQYF. The CDR3 DNA is TGTGCCAGCAGTGAAGAACCGGGACAGGGGACGGCCGAGCAGTACTTC.